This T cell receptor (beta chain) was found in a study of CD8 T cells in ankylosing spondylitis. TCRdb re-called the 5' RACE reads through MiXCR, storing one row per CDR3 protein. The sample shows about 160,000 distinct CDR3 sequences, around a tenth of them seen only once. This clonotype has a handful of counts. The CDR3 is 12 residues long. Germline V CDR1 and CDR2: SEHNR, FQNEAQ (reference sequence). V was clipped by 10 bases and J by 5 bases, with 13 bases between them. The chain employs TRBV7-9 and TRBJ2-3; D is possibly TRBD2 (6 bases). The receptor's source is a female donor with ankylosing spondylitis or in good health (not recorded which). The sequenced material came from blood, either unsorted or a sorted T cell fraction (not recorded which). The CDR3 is CATSEKVDTQYF. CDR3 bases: TGTGCCACTAGCGAGAAAGTAGATACGCAGTATTTT. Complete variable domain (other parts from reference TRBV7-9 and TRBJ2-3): DTGVSQNPRHKITKRGQNVTFRCDPISEHNRLYWYRQTLGQGPEFLTYFQNEAQLEKSRLLSDRFSAERPKGSFSTLEIQRTEQGDSAMYLCATSEKVDTQYFGPGTRLTVL.